The 17 T cell receptor beta chains presented below share a single source sample, sequenced in a study of blood T cell repertoires in COVID-19. Generated by immunoSEQ multiplex PCR, the TCRdb table keeps only in-frame clones and is missing some. This sample has 80,000 to 100,000 clones, with approximately 80% found just once. The sequenced sample consisted of peripheral blood. These receptors were collected from a human donor in a cohort sampled during active COVID-19.

The gene calls are TRBV24-1 and TRBJ2-5; TRBD2 aligns across 7 bases. CDR1 and CDR2 from the germline V gene are KGHDR and SFDVKD. The CDR3 is 14 amino acids. The V gene end was trimmed by 4 bases and the J gene end by 4 bases; junction bases not matched to a gene: 5. The CDR3 DNA sequence: TGTGCCACCAGTGACCCCCGGGGGGTAGAGACCCAGTACTTC. Translation: CATSDPRGVETQYF.

This chain connects TRBV2 to TRBJ2-1; 10 bases map to TRBD1. Germline CDR1 SNHLY, CDR2 FYNNEI. The CDR3 is made up of 16 amino acids. V was clipped by 6 bases and J by 3 bases; unmatched bases: 8. CDR3 coding DNA: TGTGCCAGCAGAGCACTGGGACAGGGGAACTACAATGAGCAGTTCTTC. Translation: CASRALGQGNYNEQFF. Full variable domain (remainder filled in from reference TRBV2 and TRBJ2-1): EPEVTQTPSHQVTQMGQEVILRCVPISNHLYFYWYRQILGQKVEFLVSFYNNEISEKSEIFDDQFSVERPDGSNFTLKIRSTKLEDSAMYFCASRALGQGNYNEQFFGPGTRLTVL.

The chain has TRBV11-2 and TRBJ2-1, with TRBD2 matching 12 bases. In germline, CDR1 is SGHAT, CDR2 FQNNGV. The CDR3 is 15 amino acids. V was pared by 1 base and J by 10 bases, with 5 bases of the junction left unmatched. This chain's CDR3 is CASSLGTSGNSEQFF. In nucleotides, the CDR3 is TGTGCCAGCAGCTTAGGGACTAGCGGGAACTCGGAGCAGTTCTTC.

The V call is TRBV7-3, the J call TRBJ2-2, with 12 bases that match TRBD2. Germline V gives CDR1 SGHTA, CDR2 FQGTGA. There are 15 residues in the CDR3. J gave up 5 bases and V 5 bases, and 3 bases lay outside the gene matches. CDR3: CASSPTSGRTGELFF. The CDR3 bases are TGTGCCAGCAGCCCGACTAGCGGGAGAACCGGGGAGCTGTTTTTT. Variable domain in full (rest from reference TRBV7-3 and TRBJ2-2): GAGVSQTPSNKVTEKGKYVELRCDPISGHTALYWYRQSLGQGPEFLIYFQGTGAADDSGLPNDRFFAVRPEGSVSTLKIQRTERGDSAVYLCASSPTSGRTGELFFGEGSRLTVL.

The rearrangement uses TRBV19 and TRBJ2-6, with D maybe TRBD2 (5 bases). V lost 6 bases and J lost 2, with 17 bases in between. The CDR3 is 17 residues long. Germline V gene sequence: CDR1 LNHDA, CDR2 SQIVND (reference sequence). The DNA for the CDR3 is TGTGCCAGTAGATACGGGAACTTCGGAACTGGGGCCAACGTCCTGACTTTC. Its protein product is CASRYGNFGTGANVLTF.

The rearrangement links TRBV6-6 to TRBJ2-2; 12 bases agree with TRBD1. V shed 7 bases and J 9 bases; nucleotides not matched to a gene: 12. The CDR3 runs 16 residues. Germline V gene data show CDR1 as MNHNY and CDR2 as SVGAGI (reference sequence). DNA of the CDR3: TGTGCCAGCAACTCCCCCAGCGGGACAGGGGGCCGGGAGCTGTTTTTT. Protein: CASNSPSGTGGRELFF.

This rearrangement joins TRBV3-1 (or the pseudogene TRBV3-2) to TRBJ1-5; the D gene is possibly TRBD1 (5 bases). Per the germline V gene, CDR1 is LGHDT and CDR2 is YNNKEL (reference sequence). The CDR3 runs to 17 residues. V was cut by 4 bases and J by 2 bases, with 18 bases left in between. CDR3 nucleotides: TGTGCCAGCAGCCCAGAGGGCCCATTCAGGGGCAATCAGCCCCAGCATTTT. Translation: CASSPEGPFRGNQPQHF.

This chain uses TRBV4-2 with TRBJ1-6; weak D call: TRBD1 (5 bases). CDR3 length equals 16 residues. CDR1 and CDR2 (germline): LGHNA, YNFKEQ. Between the trimmed V and J ends, which lost 4 bases and 1 base, there was a span of 11 bases. The CDR3 coding sequence is TGTGCCAGCAGCCCCAGCCCAGGGTCCTATAATTCACCCCTCCACTTT. Translating it yields CASSPSPGSYNSPLHF.

The chain joins TRBV19 to TRBJ1-1; D is ambiguous. The germline V and J ends were trimmed by 5 bases and 1 base, with 8 bases remaining between them. Germline assignment: CDR1 LNHDA and CDR2 SQIVND (reference sequence). The CDR3 is made up of 13 amino acids. The CDR3 spells CASSSAGNTEAFF. The CDR3 bases are TGTGCCAGTAGTTCTGCAGGGAACACTGAAGCTTTCTTT.

The genes are TRBV12-5 and TRBJ1-2; the D is unclear. CDR3 length: 13 residues. Deletions cut 1 base from V and 7 bases from J, with 10 bases between. Germline V lookup: CDR1 LGHNT, CDR2 FRNRAP. CDR3 nucleotide sequence: TGTGCTAGTGGTTTGGATATGTCGAGTGGCTACACCTTC. This codes for CASGLDMSSGYTF.

The rearrangement links TRBV6-5 to TRBJ2-4, with 8 nucleotides matching TRBD2. Germline CDR1 MNHEY, CDR2 SVGAGI. The ends lost 2 bases at V and 3 bases at J; junction bases unmatched: 3. The CDR3 runs to 15 residues. Here the CDR3 reads CASSYESGGKNIQYF. The DNA of the CDR3 is TGTGCCAGCAGTTACGAGAGCGGGGGCAAAAACATTCAGTACTTC.

This clone has a single count. The chain carries TRBV28 and TRBJ1-1; D not resolved. Trimming cost V 6 bases and J 1 base, with 9 bases left between them. Germline lookup yields CDR1 MDHEN and CDR2 SYDVKM. CDR3 size: 13 residues. The CDR3 DNA follows: TGTGCCAGCAGAATATCCGGGAACACTGAAGCTTTCTTT. It translates to CASRISGNTEAFF.

This clone was observed a few times. The chain employs TRBV5-4 and TRBJ1-2, with 10 bases that match TRBD1. Trimming took 1 base from V and 8 from J; bases not matched to a gene: 8. CDR1 and CDR2 (germline): SGHNT, YYREEE (reference sequence). CDR3 length equals 15 residues. CDR3 protein: CASSLYARQGAGYTF. CDR3 coding DNA: TGTGCCAGCAGCTTGTATGCCCGACAGGGGGCCGGCTACACCTTC.

This chain connects TRBV7-8 to TRBJ2-2; D is possibly TRBD2 (5 bases). This CDR3 has 14 amino acids. The V and J ends lost 0 bases and 7 bases respectively, with 9 bases between them. Germline lookup yields CDR1 SGHVS and CDR2 FQNEAQ. DNA of the CDR3: TGTGCCAGCAGCTTAGCGCGGGCGATCGGGGAGCTGTTTTTT. Translation gives CASSLARAIGELFF.

The chain is built from TRBV11-3 and TRBJ2-5; the D gene is possibly TRBD1 (5 bases). V lost 4 bases and J lost 4, with 19 bases in between. CDR3 length equals 16 residues. Germline values: CDR1 SGHNT, CDR2 YENEEA. The CDR3 sequence is CASSSNSRVGRETQYF. In DNA form, the CDR3 reads TGTGCCAGCAGCTCGAACTCCAGGGTGGGGCGAGAGACCCAGTACTTC.

The table lists this clone with a few counts. This sequence joins TRBV7-2 and TRBJ2-7, with D possibly being TRBD1 (6 bases). Trimming pared 1 base from V and 2 bases from J, leaving 9 bases between. The length of the CDR3 is 14 residues. Per the germline V gene, CDR1 is SGHTA and CDR2 is FQGNSA. The DNA for the CDR3 is TGTGCCAGCAGCTTAGACAGGGCCACCTACGAGCAGTACTTC. It yields the protein CASSLDRATYEQYF.

The V and J genes are TRBV5-8 and TRBJ2-3; 8 bases are a match to TRBD1. The CDR3 is 15 residues long. The ends lost 1 base at V and 2 bases at J; junction bases unmatched: 3. Germline CDR1 and CDR2: SGHTS and YDEGEE. CDR3 in amino acids: CASSLQGAPTDTQYF. The CDR3 bases are TGTGCCAGCAGCTTGCAGGGGGCCCCCACAGATACGCAGTATTTT.